The next 32 T cell receptor beta chains were all read from a single sample in a study of T cells expressing NK-cell markers. From the 5' RACE reads, TCRdb lists one entry per CDR3 protein and no DNA. The clone table shows 550,000 to 600,000 distinct CDR3 sequences, with the ten largest holding roughly 3.6%. The sequenced material came from blood T cells: a sorted CD56 or NKG2C T cell subset, CD4+ or CD8+ T cells, or bulk PBMC T cells (not recorded which). These receptors originate from a man younger than 35 in good health.

The rearrangement links TRBV12-5 to TRBJ2-2; checking the TCRdb D call of TRBD1 is not possible without DNA. The CDR3 covers 15 residues. Germline V CDR1 and CDR2: LGHNT, FRNRAP. This CDR3 is CASGPERVSTGELFF.

The chain links TRBV20-1 to TRBJ1-6. Germline assignment: CDR1 DFQATT and CDR2 SNEGSKA (reference sequence). This CDR3 has 17 residues. The CDR3 protein is CSARGSRKPSYNSPLHF.

This chain joins TRBV7-2 and TRBJ1-2; TCRdb's D call of TRBD1 is untestable without DNA. This CDR3 is 15 amino acids long. Germline V gene lookup returns CDR1 SGHTA and CDR2 FQGNSA. The CDR3 loop reads CASSLLTGVDYGYTF.

The rearrangement links TRBV7-2 to TRBJ2-5; TCRdb's D gene call, TRBD2, goes unchecked for lack of DNA. The V gene's germline CDR1 is SGHTA and CDR2 FQGNSA. The CDR3 sequence is 15 residues long. CDR3 loop: CASSLTSGRGETQYF.

The chain uses TRBV20-1 and TRBJ2-5; TCRdb's D call of TRBD2 is untestable without DNA. The CDR3 runs 14 residues. Germline V gene sequence: CDR1 DFQATT, CDR2 SNEGSKA (reference sequence). CDR3 protein: CSARLAGVLSGQYF.

V usage is TRBV7-6 and J usage is TRBJ2-3; TCRdb selects TRBD1, and the lack of DNA leaves this call unchecked. CDR1 is SGHVS, CDR2 FNYEAQ, per germline. The CDR3 runs 16 residues. The CDR3 loop is CASSLRGATSTDTQYF.

This rearrangement joins TRBV5-1 to TRBJ2-1; the TCRdb D gene call, TRBD1, has no DNA to confirm it. There are 16 residues in the CDR3. CDR1 is SGHRS and CDR2 is YFSETQ in the germline V gene. The CDR3 loop is CASTPTGGGSYNEQFF.

J is TRBJ2-1 and V is TRBV7-2; lacking DNA, the TRBD2 call made by TCRdb goes unchecked. Germline CDR1 is SGHTA and CDR2 is FQGNSA. The CDR3 spans 15 residues. The CDR3 reads CASSLQEGWVNEQFF.

The chain's CDR3 is CATLPGLHTGELFF. The V call is TRBV28, the J call TRBJ2-2; TCRdb's D call, TRBD1, is unchecked because there is no DNA. Germline loops: CDR1 MDHEN, CDR2 SYDVKM. This CDR3 spans 14 amino acids.

The rearrangement uses TRBV4-1 and TRBJ2-5. Per germline, CDR1 MGHRA and CDR2 YSYEKL. The CDR3 loop spans 15 amino acids. CDR3 residues: CASSQESSVQETQYF.

V and J are TRBV12-3 or TRBV12-4 and TRBJ1-2; TCRdb indicates TRBD1, and absent DNA this call remains unverified. The CDR3 covers 13 residues. The CDR3 reads CASSSDRHYGYTF.

V usage is TRBV7-9 and J usage is TRBJ1-4; TCRdb's D call, TRBD1, is unchecked because there is no DNA. This CDR3 is 15 amino acids long. CDR1 and CDR2 from the germline V gene are SEHNR and FQNEAQ (reference sequence). CDR3 in amino acids: CASSLSATGGEKLFF.

The CDR3 reads CASLQGSNEQFF. This sequence joins TRBV2 and TRBJ2-1; absent DNA, TCRdb's TRBD1 call cannot be checked. CDR1 SNHLY and CDR2 FYNNEI come from the germline V gene. CDR3 length: 12 amino acids. The full variable domain, in which reference TRBV2 and TRBJ2-1 provide the parts outside the CDR3, is EPEVTQTPSHQVTQMGQEVILRCVPISNHLYFYWYRQILGQKVEFLVSFYNNEISEKSEIFDDQFSVERPDGSNFTLKIRSTKLEDSAMYFCASLQGSNEQFFGPGTRLTVL.

V is TRBV20-1 and J is TRBJ2-1; TCRdb picks TRBD2, but there is no DNA to check that call. Germline V lookup: CDR1 DFQATT, CDR2 SNEGSKA (reference sequence). The length of the CDR3 is 17 residues. This CDR3 reads CSARGLGTPSSYNEQFF.

This rearrangement joins TRBV5-5 to TRBJ2-1; there is no DNA to check the TCRdb D call of TRBD1. Germline-derived CDR1 and CDR2 are SGHKS and YYEKEE (reference sequence). The CDR3 runs 15 residues. The CDR3 loop reads CASSRLGVGNNEQFF.

The chain combines TRBV24-1 with TRBJ2-2; there is no DNA to check the TCRdb D call of TRBD1. CDR3 length: 15 residues. Looked up from germline, CDR1 is KGHDR and CDR2 is SFDVKD. The CDR3 protein is CATSDSTGITGELFF.

The chain has TRBV20-1 and TRBJ1-2. Germline CDR1 reads DFQATT; CDR2 reads SNEGSKA (reference sequence). The CDR3 has 13 residues. The CDR3 protein is CSALGGPSRGYTF.

V usage is TRBV15 and J usage is TRBJ2-1; TCRdb proposes TRBD2, but this gene call is untestable without DNA. Germline CDR1 and CDR2: LNHNV and YYDKDF (reference sequence). This CDR3 is 15 amino acids long. The CDR3 here is CATSRGGSGKNEQFF.

The V gene is TRBV4-2, the J gene TRBJ2-3; with no DNA, the TCRdb D assignment of TRBD1 cannot be verified. The length of the CDR3 is 16 residues. Germline V gives CDR1 LGHNA, CDR2 YNFKEQ. CDR3 residues: CASSQTEAALGDTQYF.

J is TRBJ2-7 and V is TRBV7-2; TCRdb calls TRBD1, which cannot be checked without DNA. Germline values: CDR1 SGHTA, CDR2 FQGNSA. The CDR3 consists of 16 residues. CDR3 sequence: CASSLGGGQGRYEQYF. The complete variable domain, with remaining parts taken from reference TRBV7-2 and TRBJ2-7, reads GAGVSQSPSNKVTEKGKDVELRCDPISGHTALYWYRQSLGQGLEFLIYFQGNSAPDKSGLPSDRFSAERTGGSVSTLTIQRTQQEDSAVYLCASSLGGGQGRYEQYFGPGTRLTVT.

The J gene is TRBJ1-1, the V gene TRBV29-1; TCRdb reports TRBD1, a call that lacks DNA to check it against. In germline, CDR1 is SQVTM, CDR2 ANQGSEA. The CDR3 length is 15 residues. Here the CDR3 reads CSVDRQVFVNTEAFF. Complete variable domain (other parts from reference TRBV29-1 and TRBJ1-1): SAVISQKPSRDICQRGTSLTIQCQVDSQVTMMFWYRQQPGQSLTLIATANQGSEATYESGFVIDKFPISRPNLTFSTLTVSNMSPEDSSIYLCSVDRQVFVNTEAFFGQGTRLTVV.

This chain joins TRBV29-1 and TRBJ2-3. The CDR3 is made up of 13 amino acids. Germline CDR1 and CDR2: SQVTM and ANQGSEA. CDR3 region: CSESWGGTDTQYF.

The rearrangement links TRBV12-3 or TRBV12-4 to TRBJ2-1; TCRdb indicates TRBD1, and absent DNA this call remains unverified. The CDR3 totals 12 residues. The CDR3: CASSYSGGEQFF.

The chain employs TRBV2 and TRBJ2-2. Germline V gives CDR1 SNHLY, CDR2 FYNNEI. CDR3 length: 12 residues. The CDR3 sequence: CASSPHSGELFF.

The J gene is TRBJ2-1, the V gene TRBV5-1; as DNA is missing, the TRBD2 call by TCRdb cannot be tested. Per the germline V gene, CDR1 is SGHRS and CDR2 is YFSETQ. This CDR3 has 14 amino acids. The CDR3 loop is CASSNGGSLNEQFF.

The chain combines TRBV5-1 with TRBJ1-4; TCRdb proposes TRBD1, but this gene call is untestable without DNA. This CDR3 region has 17 residues. Germline-derived CDR1 and CDR2 are SGHRS and YFSETQ. The CDR3 protein is CASSLRGQTGNNEKLFF.

The chain links TRBV7-8 to TRBJ2-2; without DNA, the TCRdb call of TRBD1 cannot be checked. The germline V gene encodes CDR1 SGHVS and CDR2 FQNEAQ. This CDR3 spans 16 amino acids. CDR3 residues: CASSSRLGQSDGELFF.

The chain couples TRBV12-3 or TRBV12-4 to TRBJ2-1; the D gene TCRdb calls, TRBD1, cannot be checked with no DNA. This CDR3 is built from 17 residues. Here the CDR3 reads CASTQGTSPISYNEQFF.

V usage is TRBV10-3 and J usage is TRBJ2-6; TCRdb proposes TRBD1, but this gene call is untestable without DNA. In germline, CDR1 is ENHRY, CDR2 SYGVKD. CDR3 length: 14 amino acids. This CDR3 reads CAISFQGGANVLTF.

This chain connects TRBV29-1 to TRBJ1-2. The CDR3 consists of 12 residues. CDR1 and CDR2 from the germline V gene are SQVTM and ANQGSEA. CDR3 protein: CSSLGGGDGYTF.

Here the CDR3 reads CSARTPGTSAALSGANVLTF. The rearrangement uses TRBV20-1 and TRBJ2-6; the TRBD2 assignment by TCRdb is unverifiable without DNA. Germline CDR1 and CDR2: DFQATT and SNEGSKA (reference sequence). This CDR3 region has 20 residues.

The chain recombines TRBV7-9 with TRBJ1-2. Germline loops: CDR1 SEHNR, CDR2 FQNEAQ (reference sequence). The CDR3 covers 15 residues. The CDR3: CASSLGVGETYGYTF.